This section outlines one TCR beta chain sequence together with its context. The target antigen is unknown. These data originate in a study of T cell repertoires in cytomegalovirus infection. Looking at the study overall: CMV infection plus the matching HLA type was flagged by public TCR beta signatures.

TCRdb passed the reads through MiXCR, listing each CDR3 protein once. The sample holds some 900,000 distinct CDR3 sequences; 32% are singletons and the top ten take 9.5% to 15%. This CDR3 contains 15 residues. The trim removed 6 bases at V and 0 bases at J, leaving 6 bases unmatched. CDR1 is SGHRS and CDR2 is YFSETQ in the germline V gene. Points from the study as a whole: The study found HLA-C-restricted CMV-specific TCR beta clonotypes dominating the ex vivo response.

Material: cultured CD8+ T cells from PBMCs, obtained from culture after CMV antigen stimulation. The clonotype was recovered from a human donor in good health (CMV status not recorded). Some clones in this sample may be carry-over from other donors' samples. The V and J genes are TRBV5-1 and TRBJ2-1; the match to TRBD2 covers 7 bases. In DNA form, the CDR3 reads TGCGCCAGCAATTTGGGGGGGAGCTCCTACAATGAGCAGTTCTTC. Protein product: CASNLGGSSYNEQFF.